Given below is one T cell receptor beta chain in context. It lacks a known antigen. No much larger clone exists at a distance of one base, and base qualities are not known. The High Capacity cDNA Reverse Transcription Kit was used to reverse transcribe all of the isolated RNA, meaning that expressed TCRB transcripts were what got sequenced. Deep immunoSEQ sequencing was performed on naive, central memory and regulatory T cell samples, with an average of roughly 3.5 million total reads per sample. Sorted cells were lysed in RLT buffer, and RNA was extracted using DNase-treated RNeasy Micro or Mini kits according to cell number. To prevent cross-contamination, each cell subset was processed individually, whereas patient and healthy donor samples were processed jointly. Using the immunoSEQ multiplex PCR, TCRB sequences were amplified from cDNA into 87-bp fragments spanning the CDR3 region. Sequencing of the amplicons was performed on the Illumina HiSeq platform. The authors' pipeline ran thus. Synthetic template baselines were used to correct PCR bias computationally, reads within Hamming distance 2 were collapsed together, and singletons that could not be merged were discarded. Reads were aligned to IMGT to assign V, D and J genes, CDR3 length, and insertions or deletions at six rearrangement sites. Clonotype counts were normalized to sorted cell number within each subset before computing true diversity and Gini coefficients with the tcR R package. The overlap coefficient, calculated on TCRB nucleotide sequences, was used to measure repertoire sharing. Out-of-frame TCRB sequences from naive cells were analyzed to stand in for the pre-selection repertoire. The source is immuneACCESS, and TCRdb retained only in-frame sequences with V and J called. Part of the clones is not carried over; for the studies checked, unresolved V genes explain less than half of this, and the remainder is unexplained. V, J and clone size derive from that table, while D and trimming were established from the DNA sequence. In this sample the table shows roughly 610,000 clones, roughly 15% of which occur a single time. Clones ranked in the top ten supply approximately 0.087% of the sample.

Each donor gave one peripheral blood draw, roughly 110 mL on average, collected into heparinised tubes. Using a panel that included CD45RO, CCR7, CD25, CD127, CD95 and CD27, naive, central memory, regulatory and stem cell-like memory CD4+ T cells were sorted on a BD FACSAria II. A purity above 95% was achieved for all sorted populations. PBMCs were isolated right away by Lymphoprep density gradient centrifugation and were stained directly, without culture. So that batch effects would be minimized, each experiment stained and sorted samples in pairs, pairing one healthy donor with one patient. This sample is part of a study of beta chain features in type 1 diabetes (dated 2018 in TCRdb). About the investigation overall: Patients and healthy donors did not differ in mean age, gender distribution, total cell number or subset yield. Naive and central memory subsets were obtained from all 30 or so donors, but regulatory and stem cell-like memory subsets were isolated from only 8 patients and 8 healthy donors. In the study, TCRB repertoires of sorted circulating CD4+ T cell subsets from recently diagnosed type 1 diabetes patients were compared with those of matched healthy donors. Across all samples, around 100 million sorted cells were examined, and cell number per subset correlated strongly with RNA yield. What the research found in general, with its limitations: In all four CD4+ subsets, TCRB CDR3 length was moderately but significantly shorter in type 1 diabetes patients. Only small numbers of individuals were included in the HLA sub-analyses, which left unresolved whether HLA type had any influence on TCRB rearrangement. At VDJ recombination sites, patients with type 1 diabetes made fewer insertions and deleted more nucleotides, a pattern implying thymic rearrangement abnormalities. Naive, central memory and regulatory TCRB repertoires appeared more similar among patients than among healthy donors. Because cDNA rather than genomic DNA was sequenced, highly expressing activated cells could have been over-represented, although no difference in activation and CD3 levels was found between groups. Shorter templates might be favored by PCR, yet because patient and control samples were amplified and corrected together, any such skew would affect both groups equally.

The receptor was derived from a man between 18 and 29 years old in good health. Sequencing was carried out using naive CD4+ T cells from blood. The cell subset or site label corresponds to: true naive CD4+ T cells.

The nucleotides are TGTGCCAGCAGCCCATCAACTAATGAAAAACTGTTTTTT. Its product reads: CASSPSTNEKLFF. The receptor chain draws on TRBV7-9 and TRBJ1-4, with no D gene named confidently. CDR1 and CDR2, per the germline V gene (reference sequence), are SEHNR and FQNEAQ. Spanning cysteine to phenylalanine, the CDR3 consists of 13 amino acids. The retained sequence is limited to the CDR3, 39 bases, with the frame set at the first base. V lost 5 bases and J lost 0 bases; the stretch between them is 4 bases long.